This TCR beta chain was obtained from a study of cytomegalovirus exposure and HLA in healthy donors. Primers: 60 Vbeta forward and 13 Jbeta reverse. Clones were read by immunoSEQ multiplex PCR, and TCRdb kept only the in-frame ones, dropping some. Here the sample spans approximately 170,000 clones, 73% being singletons. Study-level points and caveats: Later work showed greater clonal expansion in HLA-associated TCR beta chains than in equally common others.

V shed 10 bases and J 1 base; nucleotides not matched to a gene: 13. The CDR3 runs 18 residues. Germline V gene sequence: CDR1 ENHRY, CDR2 SYGVKD. With regard to this clone: No antigen is known for it.

Specimen: PBMCs. This clonotype was obtained from a woman aged 18-29 years in good health and CMV-seropositive. The chain combines TRBV10-3 with TRBJ2-2; 12 bases are shared with TRBD2. This CDR3 is CATQPRTSGEGNTGELFF. The CDR3 coding sequence is TGTGCCACCCAGCCCCGGACTAGCGGGGAAGGGAACACCGGGGAGCTGTTTTTT.